Sequencing of this TCR beta chain was carried out in a study of OX40 agonist ivuxolimab in advanced cancers. Background on the study: Of the patients, three showed partial responses, one with hepatocellular carcinoma and two with cutaneous melanoma. Whole-study findings and limits: The study found that CD8+ T cells averaged more expanded clones than CD4+. Part of the nonresponder group also had normalized T-cell clonal expansion that was low. Clones of CD4+ and CD8+ blood T cells grew by week 6 at doses of 0.1 to 3.0 mg/kg.

TCRdb keeps only in-frame clones here, not all; method: immunoSEQ multiplex PCR. The table lists about 80,000 clones, approximately 89% of them singletons. Germline lookup yields CDR1 ENHRY and CDR2 SYGVKD. This CDR3 has 12 amino acids. Trimming cost V 3 bases and J 6 bases, with 7 bases left between them. Concerning this clone itself: Its antigen remains unidentified.

The sequence derives from an adult with an advanced solid tumor such as melanoma, head and neck, liver or kidney cancer. The chain joins TRBV10-3 to TRBJ2-3; D gene unclear. Sample: CD4+ or CD8+ T cells sorted from blood, taken in a trial of the OX40 agonist ivuxolimab. CDR3 loop: CAISDAGDTQYF. The CDR3 DNA is TGTGCCATCAGTGACGCCGGGGATACGCAGTATTTT.